The next 30 T cell receptor beta chains were all read from a single sample in a study of radiotherapy plus CTLA-4 blockade in lung cancer. Clones were read by immunoSEQ multiplex PCR, and TCRdb kept only the in-frame ones, dropping some. The repertoire holds 85,000 to 95,000 clones, roughly 80% seen once, with about 26% in the top ten. Sequences were derived from peripheral blood, sampled from a patient treated with radiotherapy plus ipilimumab. These receptors all come from a human donor with non-small cell lung cancer that progressed on radiotherapy plus ipilimumab.

This clone was counted a single time. The chain uses TRBV2 and TRBJ2-3; D is perhaps TRBD2 (7 bases). Germline V gene lookup returns CDR1 SNHLY and CDR2 FYNNEI. The CDR3 has 15 amino acids. Trimming pared 7 bases from V and 6 bases from J, leaving 20 bases between. The CDR3 region is CASTTIGGARDTQYF. CDR3 bases: TGTGCCAGCACTACAATTGGGGGGGCCCGGGATACGCAGTATTTT.

This clone was seen a few times. J is TRBJ1-1 and V is TRBV28; D is unclear. From germline, CDR1 is MDHEN and CDR2 SYDVKM. Trimming left V 4 bases short and J 11 bases short, with 23 bases between. The CDR3 sequence is 15 residues long. This chain's CDR3 is CASSSHNYGEGGAFF. In DNA form, the CDR3 reads TGTGCCAGCAGTTCACATAATTATGGGGAGGGTGGCGCTTTCTTT.

The rearrangement links TRBV25-1 to TRBJ2-5; maybe TRBD1 (7 bases). The germline gives CDR1 MGHDK, CDR2 SYGVNS. The CDR3 runs 16 residues. V was shortened by 1 base and J by 5 bases, with 17 bases between the two germline ends. The CDR3 DNA reads TGTGCCAGCAGTGAATCTGGGCAGGGGGGCGGCGAGACCCAGTACTTC. Amino acids: CASSESGQGGGETQYF.

The chain is built from TRBV28 and TRBJ1-2; TRBD1 aligns across 7 bases. The J segment lost 3 bases and the V segment lost 2 bases, leaving 3 bases of the junction unmatched. Germline V lookup: CDR1 MDHEN, CDR2 SYDVKM. The CDR3 loop spans 14 amino acids. The CDR3 DNA follows: TGTGCCAGCAGTTTACCAGACAGGGACTATGGCTACACCTTC. As protein: CASSLPDRDYGYTF.

The chain has TRBV5-4 and TRBJ2-1; 7 nucleotides line up with TRBD1. V lost 0 bases and J lost 2; bases outside the gene matches: 2. The CDR3 contains 15 residues. Germline V gene sequence: CDR1 SGHNT, CDR2 YYREEE (reference sequence). This CDR3 is CASSLDRGAYNEQFF. The CDR3 DNA follows: TGTGCCAGCAGCTTGGACAGGGGCGCCTACAATGAGCAGTTCTTC.

This chain uses TRBV27 with TRBJ2-5; 8 bases line up with TRBD1. The V gene's germline CDR1 is MNHEY and CDR2 SMNVEV (reference sequence). The CDR3 totals 14 residues. V lost 5 bases, J lost 1 base, and 3 bases stayed unmatched. DNA for the CDR3: TGTGCCAGCAGTCCTGGACAGGGCCAAGAGACCCAGTACTTC. Translated: CASSPGQGQETQYF.

The V call is TRBV2, the J call TRBJ2-3; D may correspond to TRBD1 or TRBD2 (5 bases each). V was clipped by 6 bases and J by 2 bases, with 12 bases between them. The length of the CDR3 is 14 residues. Germline-derived CDR1 and CDR2 are SNHLY and FYNNEI. The CDR3 reads CASRGRQFTDTQYF. CDR3 DNA sequence: TGTGCCAGCAGAGGGAGACAGTTCACAGATACGCAGTATTTT.

The count of this clone is one. This chain's CDR3 is CASSSQTSTDTQYF. The DNA for the CDR3 is TGTGCCAGCAGCTCCCAAACTAGCACAGATACGCAGTATTTT. This rearrangement joins TRBV13 to TRBJ2-3, with D uncertain. The V and J ends lost 4 bases and 0 bases respectively, with 8 bases between them. Germline lookup yields CDR1 PRHDT and CDR2 FYEKMQ (reference sequence). The CDR3 covers 14 residues.

The V call is TRBV5-1, the J call TRBJ2-7, with a tentative D call TRBD2 (6 bases). The germline CDR1 and CDR2 sequences are SGHRS and YFSETQ. The CDR3 is 13 residues long. V was pared by 2 bases and J by 4 bases, with 10 bases between. This CDR3 is CASSFLALYEQYV. The CDR3 nucleotides are TGCGCCAGCAGCTTCCTAGCGCTTTACGAGCAGTACGTC.

The J gene is TRBJ2-2, the V gene TRBV7-6; either TRBD1 or TRBD2 may supply D (5 bases each). Trimming removed 5 bases from V and 1 base from J, with 11 bases in between. This CDR3 spans 15 amino acids. Germline V gene data show CDR1 as SGHVS and CDR2 as FNYEAQ. The CDR3 DNA sequence: TGTGCCAGCAGCAGGGACCTATTGAACACCGGGGAGCTGTTTTTT. This codes for CASSRDLLNTGELFF.

This chain links TRBV5-1 with TRBJ2-3; TRBD1 or TRBD2 may be the D gene (5 bases each). With 5 bases removed from V and 4 bases from J, the gap between germline ends came to 26 bases. The germline V gene has CDR1 SGHRS and CDR2 YFSETQ. The CDR3 spans 18 residues. The CDR3: CASSLRTLQLGESDTQYF. The CDR3 DNA reads as TGCGCCAGCAGTCTAAGAACATTGCAGTTGGGGGAGTCAGATACGCAGTATTTT.

This chain connects TRBV28 to TRBJ2-7; D is perhaps TRBD1 (5 bases). The CDR3 has 13 amino acids. Trimming took 6 bases from V and 2 from J, leaving 11 bases between them. Germline V gives CDR1 MDHEN, CDR2 SYDVKM. The CDR3, as DNA: TGTGCCAGCAGGGACAAAAGGACCTACGAGCAGTACGTC. It encodes CASRDKRTYEQYV.

V usage is TRBV2 and J usage is TRBJ1-5, with unresolved D. The CDR3 contains 12 residues. Germline CDR1 reads SNHLY; CDR2 reads FYNNEI. The V gene lost 6 bases and the J gene lost 4 bases, with 7 bases spanning the gap. The CDR3 bases are TGTGCCAGCAGGGGGTGGAATCAGCCCCAGCATTTT. Translating it yields CASRGWNQPQHF. The full variable domain, with the rest looked up from reference TRBV2 and TRBJ1-5, is EPEVTQTPSHQVTQMGQEVILRCVPISNHLYFYWYRQILGQKVEFLVSFYNNEISEKSEIFDDQFSVERPDGSNFTLKIRSTKLEDSAMYFCASRGWNQPQHFGDGTRLSIL.

The chain combines TRBV6-1 with TRBJ2-7; tentatively, D is TRBD2 (5 bases). The germline CDR1 and CDR2 sequences are MNHNS and SASEGT. CDR3 length: 11 amino acids. V was trimmed by 7 bases and J by 5 bases, leaving 9 bases between them. The CDR3 sequence is CASTKLDEQYF. CDR3 coding DNA: TGTGCCAGCACCAAACTAGACGAGCAGTACTTC.

This clone was recorded many times. The chain uses TRBV19 and TRBJ2-2; TRBD1 might be the D (6 bases). Trimming pared 5 bases from V and 6 bases from J, leaving 10 bases between. In germline, CDR1 is LNHDA, CDR2 SQIVND (reference sequence). The CDR3 has 13 amino acids. The CDR3 here is CASSVRGSGELFF. The DNA for the CDR3 is TGTGCCAGTAGTGTCAGGGGATCCGGGGAGCTGTTTTTT.

This clone was counted a single time. The J gene is TRBJ2-5, the V gene TRBV5-1; a weak D match, TRBD1 (6 bases). With 3 bases removed from V and 2 bases from J, the gap between germline ends came to 14 bases. The germline V gene encodes CDR1 SGHRS and CDR2 YFSETQ. The length of the CDR3 is 15 residues. The DNA of the CDR3 is TGCGCCAGCAGCTCAACAGGGCTCGGGCAAGAGACCCAGTACTTC. Translated, it gives CASSSTGLGQETQYF.

This chain links TRBV15 with TRBJ2-1; D unclear. The V gene lost 0 bases and the J gene lost 7 bases, with 10 bases spanning the gap. CDR1 is LNHNV, CDR2 YYDKDF, per germline (reference sequence). The CDR3 has 14 residues. As DNA, the CDR3 is TGTGCCACCAGCAGAGATCAAGTAAATAATGAGCAGTTCTTC. This codes for CATSRDQVNNEQFF.

This clone has more than one count but fewer than ten. The chain combines TRBV5-1 with TRBJ2-1, with D uncertain. CDR3 length: 12 residues. V lost 0 bases and J lost 4, with 2 bases in between. The germline CDR1 and CDR2 sequences are SGHRS and YFSETQ. CDR3 protein: CASSLVYNEQFF. As DNA, the CDR3 is TGCGCCAGCAGCTTGGTATACAATGAGCAGTTCTTC.

The rearrangement links TRBV6-1 to TRBJ1-1; no clear D. This CDR3 has 13 amino acids. V dropped 7 bases and J dropped 1 base, with 10 bases sitting between them. The V gene's germline CDR1 is MNHNS and CDR2 SASEGT. This CDR3 is CASTRTENTEAFF. DNA of the CDR3: TGTGCCAGCACCAGAACGGAGAACACTGAAGCTTTCTTT.

In the case of this clone: Germline and junction disagree at one end, which may indicate a read error. This CDR3 reads CASSFRGYRGDSDNEQFF. As DNA, the CDR3 is TGTGCCAGCAGCTTTAGGGGATACAGGGGGGACTCCGACAATGAGCAGTTCTTC. This chain uses TRBV9 with TRBJ2-1; 8 bases fit TRBD1. Germline V CDR1 and CDR2: SGDLS, YYNGEE. The CDR3 loop spans 18 amino acids.

This chain links TRBV6-1 with TRBJ2-3; 9 bases are shared with TRBD1. CDR1 and CDR2 from the germline V gene are MNHNS and SASEGT. V dropped 10 bases and J dropped 1; count of bases not matched to a gene: 3. The CDR3 runs to 13 residues. CDR3 amino acids: CATRTGGTDTQYF. CDR3 bases: TGTGCCACCCGGACAGGGGGCACAGATACGCAGTATTTT.

The chain recombines TRBV28 with TRBJ1-5, with 8 bases matching TRBD1. Germline values: CDR1 MDHEN, CDR2 SYDVKM. The CDR3 is made up of 16 amino acids. V trimming: 2 bases; J trimming: 1 base; junction bases outside the gene matches: 4. This chain's CDR3 is CASSLGTGFSNQPQHF. The CDR3, as DNA: TGTGCCAGCAGTTTAGGGACAGGCTTCAGCAATCAGCCCCAGCATTTT. Based on the CDR3 plus reference TRBV28 and TRBJ1-5, the full variable domain is DVKVTQSSRYLVKRTGEKVFLECVQDMDHENMFWYRQDPGLGLRLIYFSYDVKMKEKGDIPEGYSVSREKKERFSLILESASTNQTSMYLCASSLGTGFSNQPQHFGDGTRLSIL.

This chain uses TRBV6-1 with TRBJ1-1, with D possibly TRBD1 on 5 matching bases. The CDR3 contains 14 residues. With 0 bases removed from V and 3 bases from J, the gap between germline ends came to 8 bases. Germline V gives CDR1 MNHNS, CDR2 SASEGT. CDR3 sequence: CASSEAGGYTEAFF. DNA of the CDR3: TGTGCCAGCAGTGAAGCTGGGGGGTACACTGAAGCTTTCTTT.

The chain carries TRBV5-6 and TRBJ2-7; 10 positions agree with TRBD1. The trim removed 4 bases at V and 2 bases at J, leaving 0 bases unmatched. In germline, CDR1 is SGHDT, CDR2 YYEEEE. The CDR3 extends over 13 amino acids. This CDR3 is CASSGTGAYEQYF. Written as DNA, the CDR3 is TGTGCCAGCAGCGGGACAGGGGCCTACGAGCAGTACTTC.

This clone occurred a few times. This chain uses TRBV14 with TRBJ2-7; D is undetermined. V was trimmed by 0 bases and J by 0 bases, leaving 12 bases between them. The CDR3 length is 16 residues. The germline CDR1 and CDR2 sequences are SGHDN and FVKESK. CDR3 region: CASSQDRRLSSYEQYV. CDR3 DNA sequence: TGTGCCAGCAGCCAAGATCGTCGTCTGAGCTCCTACGAGCAGTACGTC.

The rearrangement uses TRBV10-3 and TRBJ1-1; TRBD1 matches 11 bases. V was clipped by 6 bases and J by 10 bases; unmatched bases: 4. The length of the CDR3 is 12 residues. CDR1 and CDR2 (germline): ENHRY, SYGVKD. The CDR3 region has the DNA TGTGCCATCAGGAGGGACAGGGGGATAGCTTTCTTT. Translating it yields CAIRRDRGIAFF.

This clone has just a few counts. This chain uses TRBV6-5 with TRBJ1-4; a weak D match, TRBD1 (6 bases). CDR1 and CDR2 (germline): MNHEY, SVGAGI. V lost 4 bases, J lost 8 bases, and 14 bases lay in between. The CDR3 consists of 14 residues. CDR3 amino acids: CASSLQGTGEKLFF. CDR3 DNA sequence: TGTGCCAGCAGTTTACAGGGCACGGGCGAAAAACTGTTTTTT.

This clone was counted once. The chain joins TRBV19 to TRBJ1-5; D not certain. This CDR3 is built from 12 residues. Germline assignment: CDR1 LNHDA and CDR2 SQIVND (reference sequence). V was cut by 8 bases and J by 2 bases, with 7 bases left in between. CDR3 sequence: CASGTGNQPQHF. CDR3 nucleotide sequence: TGTGCCAGTGGCACGGGCAATCAGCCCCAGCATTTT.

V is TRBV19 and J is TRBJ1-5, with TRBD1 identical over 7 bases. V trimming: 6 bases; J trimming: 5 bases; junction bases outside the gene matches: 7. Germline V gene lookup returns CDR1 LNHDA and CDR2 SQIVND (reference sequence). The CDR3 is made up of 14 amino acids. The CDR3 nucleotides read TGTGCCAGTAGGGGGACAGTCACTCATCAGCCCCAGCATTTT. Protein sequence: CASRGTVTHQPQHF.

The chain is built from TRBV7-8 and TRBJ2-7, with a weak D call TRBD2 (5 bases). Germline V gene sequence: CDR1 SGHVS, CDR2 FQNEAQ. This CDR3 has 12 amino acids. The V end was cut by 5 bases, the J end by 3 bases, with 8 bases between. This CDR3 reads CASSVTSYEQYF. As DNA, the CDR3 is TGTGCCAGCAGCGTCACTAGCTACGAGCAGTACTTC.